This is a list of T cell receptor beta chains from one sample in a study of T cells in Graves' hyperthyroidism and ophthalmopathy. TCRdb ran MiXCR on the multiplex PCR reads and lists one entry per CDR3 protein. The sample carries approximately 400,000 distinct CDR3 sequences, about 15% recorded once. Sequencing was carried out using blood. The receptors stem from a woman aged 18-29 years with Graves' hyperthyroidism. CDR3s include the opening cysteine and the closing phenylalanine or tryptophan. The order of the fields is CDR3 length, clone size, J gene, V gene, D gene, CDR3 DNA, CDR3 protein. A D gene is named only where the DNA matches it firmly. Rows give clone size only sometimes, using once, few, many, or a class for an expanded clone.

length: 16
size: .
J: TRBJ1-4
V: TRBV11-2
D: .
DNA: TGTGCCAGCAGCCGCCCCTCGCGCCCAGGAGGAGAAAAACTGTTTTTT
CDR3: CASSRPSRPGGEKLFF

length: 15
size: few
J: TRBJ1-2
V: TRBV7-2
D: TRBD1
DNA: TGTGCCAGCAGCTTAAAAGTCCAGGGGGTTTGGGGCTACACCTTC
CDR3: CASSLKVQGVWGYTF

length: 13
size: .
J: TRBJ1-2
V: TRBV9
D: .
DNA: TGTGCCAGCAGCGGAACAGGGAGCTATGGCTACACCTTC
CDR3: CASSGTGSYGYTF

length: 14
size: many
J: TRBJ2-1
V: TRBV11-3
D: TRBD2
DNA: TGTGCCAGCAGCTTAGGCGGGGGGGCCGATGAGCAGTTCTTC
CDR3: CASSLGGGADEQFF

length: 14
size: many
J: TRBJ1-1
V: TRBV6-1
D: TRBD1
DNA: TGTGCCAGCAACAACAGGGGACGTAACACTGAAGCTTTCTTT
CDR3: CASNNRGRNTEAFF

length: 15
size: many
J: TRBJ2-7
V: TRBV20-1
D: .
DNA: TGCAGTGCTAGAGACCCCAGGGTTAGCACTTACGAGCAGTACTTC
CDR3: CSARDPRVSTYEQYF

length: 17
size: many
J: TRBJ2-7
V: TRBV27
D: TRBD1
DNA: TGTGCCAGCAGTTTATCTTGGGGGGACAGGAACTCCTACGAGCAGTACTTC
CDR3: CASSLSWGDRNSYEQYF

length: 12
size: .
J: TRBJ2-3
V: TRBV9
D: .
DNA: TGTGCCAGCGGAGAGGAGACAGATACGCAGTATTTT
CDR3: CASGEETDTQYF

length: 13
size: many
J: TRBJ2-5
V: TRBV20-1
D: TRBD1
DNA: TGCAGTACTAAAGGGACAGGGGGAGAGACCCAGTACTTC
CDR3: CSTKGTGGETQYF

length: 11
size: many
J: TRBJ1-1
V: TRBV2
D: .
DNA: TGTGCCAGCACCTGGAGACAGGTAGCTTTCTTT
CDR3: CASTWRQVAFF

length: 14
size: many
J: TRBJ2-1
V: TRBV27
D: .
DNA: TGTGCCAGCAGGGCCCCCTCCCTGGCGACTGAGCAGTTCTTC
CDR3: CASRAPSLATEQFF

length: 17
size: many
J: TRBJ2-1
V: TRBV15
D: TRBD2
DNA: TGTGCCACCAGCAGAGATCGTGGCGGGAGGACCTACAATGAGCAGTTCTTC
CDR3: CATSRDRGGRTYNEQFF

length: 13
size: .
J: TRBJ2-7
V: TRBV6-1
D: TRBD1
DNA: TGTGCCAGCAGCCCGGGACAGCCCTCCGAGCAGTACTTC
CDR3: CASSPGQPSEQYF

length: 16
size: few
J: TRBJ1-2
V: TRBV20-1
D: .
DNA: TGCAGTGCTACCAGATACCGTCACAACCTGGGGTATGGCTACACCTTC
CDR3: CSATRYRHNLGYGYTF

length: 16
size: once
J: TRBJ1-3
V: TRBV12-3/TRBV12-4
D: TRBD1
DNA: TGTGCCAGCAGAGGGACAGGCGCGCACTCTGGAAACACCATATATTTT
CDR3: CASRGTGAHSGNTIYF

length: 16
size: many
J: TRBJ1-1
V: TRBV18
D: .
DNA: TGTGCCAGCTCAGCCCAGGAGGGCCTCGGCGGCACTGAAGCTTTCTTT
CDR3: CASSAQEGLGGTEAFF

length: 12
size: .
J: TRBJ2-5
V: TRBV20-1
D: .
DNA: TGCAGTGCTAGACAGGAAGTGGAGACCCAGTACTTC
CDR3: CSARQEVETQYF

length: 12
size: few
J: TRBJ1-5
V: TRBV6-1
D: TRBD1
DNA: TGTGCCAGCGCAGGACAGGGGTACTCCCAGCATTTT
CDR3: CASAGQGYSQHF

length: 12
size: .
J: TRBJ2-5
V: TRBV15
D: .
DNA: TGTGCCACCAGCGTAGGTGGAGAGACCCAGTACTTC
CDR3: CATSVGGETQYF

length: 16
size: .
J: TRBJ2-1
V: TRBV20-1
D: TRBD2
DNA: TGCAGTGCTAACAATAGACTAGCGGGGGGGTACAATGAGCAGTTCTTC
CDR3: CSANNRLAGGYNEQFF

length: 14
size: many
J: TRBJ2-7
V: TRBV5-4
D: TRBD2
DNA: TGTGCCAGCAGCTTGAACGGGGGGGAATACGAGCAGTACTTC
CDR3: CASSLNGGEYEQYF

length: 14
size: many
J: TRBJ2-3
V: TRBV3-1
D: .
DNA: TGTGCCAGCAGCCAATCCGGGGCCACAGATACGCAGTATTTT
CDR3: CASSQSGATDTQYF

length: 15
size: many
J: TRBJ2-7
V: TRBV6-2/TRBV6-3
D: .
DNA: TGTGCCAGCAGTTCGGTCCAGTTTCTCTCCTACGAGCAGTACTTC
CDR3: CASSSVQFLSYEQYF

length: 15
size: many
J: TRBJ2-7
V: TRBV20-1
D: TRBD1
DNA: TGCAGTGCTAGAGATTCCGGGACAGTCTTCTACGAGCAGTACTTC
CDR3: CSARDSGTVFYEQYF

length: 14
size: .
J: TRBJ1-6
V: TRBV20-1
D: .
DNA: TGCAGTGCCAGCGTCCGGAGAAGGGATTCACCCCTCCACTTT
CDR3: CSASVRRRDSPLHF

length: 12
size: .
J: TRBJ1-1
V: TRBV3-1
D: .
DNA: TGTGCCAGCTCCTACTCCGACACTGAAGCTTTCTTT
CDR3: CASSYSDTEAFF